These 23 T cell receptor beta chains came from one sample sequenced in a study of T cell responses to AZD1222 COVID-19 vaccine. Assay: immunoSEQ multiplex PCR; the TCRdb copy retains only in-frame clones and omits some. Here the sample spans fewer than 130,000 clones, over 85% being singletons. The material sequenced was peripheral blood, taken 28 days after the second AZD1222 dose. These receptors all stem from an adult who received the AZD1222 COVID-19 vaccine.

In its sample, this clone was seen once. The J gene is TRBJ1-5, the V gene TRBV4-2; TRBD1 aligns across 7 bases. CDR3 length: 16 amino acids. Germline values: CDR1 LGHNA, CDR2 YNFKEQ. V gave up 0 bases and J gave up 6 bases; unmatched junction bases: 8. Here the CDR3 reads CASSQDLAGGVQPQHF. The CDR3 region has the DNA TGTGCCAGCAGCCAAGATCTTGCAGGGGGGGTTCAGCCCCAGCATTTT.

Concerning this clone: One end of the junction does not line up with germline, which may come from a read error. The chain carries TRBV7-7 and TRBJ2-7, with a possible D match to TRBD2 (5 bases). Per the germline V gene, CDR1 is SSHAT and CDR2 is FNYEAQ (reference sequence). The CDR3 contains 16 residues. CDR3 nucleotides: TGTGCTAGCAGTCCCGTAATTGGCGGGCGGTCCTACGAGCAGTACTTC. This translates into CASSPVIGGRSYEQYF. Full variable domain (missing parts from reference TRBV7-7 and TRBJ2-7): GAGVSQSPRYKVTKRGQDVTLRCDPISSHATLYWYQQALGQGPEFLTYFNYEAQPDKSGLPSDRFSAERPEGSISTLTIQRTEQRDSAMYRCASSPVIGGRSYEQYFGPGTRLTVT.

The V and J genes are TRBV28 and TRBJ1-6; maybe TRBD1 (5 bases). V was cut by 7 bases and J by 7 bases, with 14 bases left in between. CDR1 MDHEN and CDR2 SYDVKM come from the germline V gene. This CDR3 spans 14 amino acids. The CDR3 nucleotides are TGTGCCAGCACCCTCGCGGGGCGGAATTCACCCCTCCACTTT. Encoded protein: CASTLAGRNSPLHF.

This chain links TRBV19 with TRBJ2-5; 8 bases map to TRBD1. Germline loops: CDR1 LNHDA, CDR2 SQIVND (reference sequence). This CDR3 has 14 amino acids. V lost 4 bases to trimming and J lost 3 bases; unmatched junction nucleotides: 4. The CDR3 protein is CASSTGQGKETQYF. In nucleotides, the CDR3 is TGTGCCAGTAGTACTGGACAGGGAAAAGAGACCCAGTACTTC.

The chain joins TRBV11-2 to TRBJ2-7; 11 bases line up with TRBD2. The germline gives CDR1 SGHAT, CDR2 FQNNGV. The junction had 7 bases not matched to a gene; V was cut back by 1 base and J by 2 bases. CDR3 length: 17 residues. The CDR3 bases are TGTGCCAGCAGCTTAGGCCTTAGTAGCGGGGGGGCCTACGAGCAGTACTTC. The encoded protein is CASSLGLSSGGAYEQYF.

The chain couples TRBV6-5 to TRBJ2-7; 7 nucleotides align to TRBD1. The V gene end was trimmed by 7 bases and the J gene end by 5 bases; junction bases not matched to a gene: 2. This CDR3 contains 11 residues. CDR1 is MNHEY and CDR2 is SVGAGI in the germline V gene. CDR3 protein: CASTQGDEQYF. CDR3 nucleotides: TGTGCCAGCACCCAGGGGGACGAGCAGTACTTC.

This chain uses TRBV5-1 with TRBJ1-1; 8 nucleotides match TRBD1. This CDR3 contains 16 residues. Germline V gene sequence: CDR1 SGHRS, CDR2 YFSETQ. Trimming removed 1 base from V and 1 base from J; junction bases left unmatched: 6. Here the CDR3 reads CASSLTGQGSNTEAFF. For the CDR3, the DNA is TGCGCCAGCAGCTTGACTGGACAGGGATCGAACACTGAAGCTTTCTTT. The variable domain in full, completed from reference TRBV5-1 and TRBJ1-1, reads KAGVTQTPRYLIKTRGQQVTLSCSPISGHRSVSWYQQTPGQGLQFLFEYFSETQRNKGNFPGRFSGRQFSNSRSEMNVSTLELGDSALYLCASSLTGQGSNTEAFFGQGTRLTVV.

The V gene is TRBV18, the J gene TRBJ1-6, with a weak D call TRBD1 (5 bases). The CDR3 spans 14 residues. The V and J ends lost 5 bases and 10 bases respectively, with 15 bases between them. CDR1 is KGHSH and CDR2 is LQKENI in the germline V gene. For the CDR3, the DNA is TGTGCCAGCTCATCGACAGTCGCCTTCTCACCCCTCCACTTT. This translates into CASSSTVAFSPLHF.

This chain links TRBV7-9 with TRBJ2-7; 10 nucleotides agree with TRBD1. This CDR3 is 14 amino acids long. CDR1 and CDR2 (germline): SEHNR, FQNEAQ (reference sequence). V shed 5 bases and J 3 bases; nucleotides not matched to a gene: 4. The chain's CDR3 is CASSPGQGVYEQYF. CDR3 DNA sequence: TGTGCCAGCAGCCCCGGACAGGGGGTCTACGAGCAGTACTTC.

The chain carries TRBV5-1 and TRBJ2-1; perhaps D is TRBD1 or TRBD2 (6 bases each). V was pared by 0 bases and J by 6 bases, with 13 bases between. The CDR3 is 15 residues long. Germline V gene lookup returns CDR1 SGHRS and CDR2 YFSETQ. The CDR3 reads CASSLGAGHFNEQFF. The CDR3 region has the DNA TGCGCCAGCAGCTTGGGGGCGGGACATTTCAATGAGCAGTTCTTC.

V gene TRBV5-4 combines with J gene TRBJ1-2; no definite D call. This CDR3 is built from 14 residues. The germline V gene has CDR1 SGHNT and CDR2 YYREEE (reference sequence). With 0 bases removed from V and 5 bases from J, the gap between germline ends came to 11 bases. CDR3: CASSLDWRGYGYTF. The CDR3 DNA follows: TGTGCCAGCAGCTTGGATTGGCGAGGGTATGGCTACACCTTC. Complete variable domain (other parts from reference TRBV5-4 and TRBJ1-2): ETGVTQSPTHLIKTRGQQVTLRCSSQSGHNTVSWYQQALGQGPQFIFQYYREEENGRGNFPPRFSGLQFPNYSSELNVNALELDDSALYLCASSLDWRGYGYTFGSGTRLTVV.

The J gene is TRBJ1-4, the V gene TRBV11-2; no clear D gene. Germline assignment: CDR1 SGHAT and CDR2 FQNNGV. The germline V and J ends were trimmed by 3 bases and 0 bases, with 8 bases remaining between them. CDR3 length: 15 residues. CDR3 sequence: CASSFLTATNEKLFF. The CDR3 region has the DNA TGTGCCAGCAGCTTCCTCACAGCAACTAATGAAAAACTGTTTTTT.

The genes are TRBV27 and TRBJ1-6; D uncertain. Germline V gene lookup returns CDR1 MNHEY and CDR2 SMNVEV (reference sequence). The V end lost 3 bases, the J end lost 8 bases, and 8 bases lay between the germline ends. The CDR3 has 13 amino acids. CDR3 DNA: TGTGCCAGCAGTTTGGTCGGAGATTCACCCCTCCACTTT. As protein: CASSLVGDSPLHF.

CDR3 amino acids: CASNTGTGNTIYF. CDR3 nucleotide sequence: TGCGCCAGCAACACCGGGACAGGAAACACCATATATTTT. J is TRBJ1-3 and V is TRBV10-1, with D perhaps matching TRBD1 (6 bases). Looked up from germline, CDR1 is WNHNN and CDR2 is SYGVQD (reference sequence). V lost 7 bases and J lost 4, with 11 bases in between. This CDR3 region has 13 residues.

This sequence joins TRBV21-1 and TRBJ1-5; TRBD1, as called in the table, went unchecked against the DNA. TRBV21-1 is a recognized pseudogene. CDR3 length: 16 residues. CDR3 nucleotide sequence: TGTGCCAGCAGAGGCTACAGGGGGCTGTACAATCAGCCCCAGCATTTT. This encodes CASRGYRGLYNQPQHF.

The CDR3 DNA reads as TGTGCCAGCAGCCAAGATCTAGGGGACAGGGGGCTCTATGGCTACACCTTC. Translated: CASSQDLGDRGLYGYTF. The V and J genes are TRBV14 and TRBJ1-2, with 12 bases lining up with TRBD1. CDR1 SGHDN and CDR2 FVKESK come from the germline V gene. This CDR3 contains 17 residues. The V gene end was trimmed by 0 bases and the J gene end by 4 bases; junction bases not matched to a gene: 6.

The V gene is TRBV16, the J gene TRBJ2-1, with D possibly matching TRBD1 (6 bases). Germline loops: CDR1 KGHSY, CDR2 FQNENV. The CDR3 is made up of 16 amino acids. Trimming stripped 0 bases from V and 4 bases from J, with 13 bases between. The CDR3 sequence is CASSQSVGQMYNEQFF. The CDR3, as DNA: TGTGCCAGCAGCCAATCGGTAGGACAGATGTACAATGAGCAGTTCTTC.

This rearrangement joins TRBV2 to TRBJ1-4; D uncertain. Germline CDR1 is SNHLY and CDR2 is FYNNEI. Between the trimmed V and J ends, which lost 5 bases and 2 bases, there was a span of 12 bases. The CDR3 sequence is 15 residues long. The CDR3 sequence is CASSPIRGTNEKLFF. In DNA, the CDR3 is TGTGCCAGCAGTCCGATCCGGGGTACTAATGAAAAACTGTTTTTT.

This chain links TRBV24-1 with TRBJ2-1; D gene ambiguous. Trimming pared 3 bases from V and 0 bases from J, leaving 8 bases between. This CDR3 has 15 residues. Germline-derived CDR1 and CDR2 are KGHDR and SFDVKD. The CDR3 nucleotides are TGTGCCACCAGTGATCCGGTTAGCTCCTACAATGAGCAGTTCTTC. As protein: CATSDPVSSYNEQFF.

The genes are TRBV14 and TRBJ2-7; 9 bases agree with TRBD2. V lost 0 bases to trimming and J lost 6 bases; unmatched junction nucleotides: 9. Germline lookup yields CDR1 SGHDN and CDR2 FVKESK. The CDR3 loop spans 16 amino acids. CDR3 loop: CASSQDRLAGKGEQYF. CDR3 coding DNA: TGTGCCAGCAGCCAAGATCGGCTAGCGGGGAAAGGCGAGCAGTACTTC.

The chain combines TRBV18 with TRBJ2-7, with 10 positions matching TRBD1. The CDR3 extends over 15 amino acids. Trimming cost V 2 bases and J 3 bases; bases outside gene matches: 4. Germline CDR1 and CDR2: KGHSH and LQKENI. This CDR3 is CASSPSDRGLYEQYF. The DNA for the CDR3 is TGTGCCAGCTCACCATCAGACAGGGGGCTCTACGAGCAGTACTTC.

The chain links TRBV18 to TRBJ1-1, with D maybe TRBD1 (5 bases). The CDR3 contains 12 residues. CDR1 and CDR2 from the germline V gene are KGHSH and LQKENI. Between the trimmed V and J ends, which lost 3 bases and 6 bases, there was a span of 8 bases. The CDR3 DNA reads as TGTGCCAGCTCACCCAGGGAGGCTGAAGCTTTCTTT. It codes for CASSPREAEAFF. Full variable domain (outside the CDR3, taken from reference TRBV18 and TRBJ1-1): NAGVMQNPRHLVRRRGQEARLRCSPMKGHSHVYWYRQLPEEGLKFMVYLQKENIIDESGMPKERFSAEFPKEGPSILRIQQVVRGDSAAYFCASSPREAEAFFGQGTRLTVV.

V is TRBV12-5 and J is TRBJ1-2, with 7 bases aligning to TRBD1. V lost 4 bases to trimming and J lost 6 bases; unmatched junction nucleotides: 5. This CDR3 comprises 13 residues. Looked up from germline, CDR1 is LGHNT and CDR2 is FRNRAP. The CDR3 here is CASGSGDSDGYTF. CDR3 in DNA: TGTGCTAGTGGTTCAGGGGACAGCGATGGCTACACCTTC.